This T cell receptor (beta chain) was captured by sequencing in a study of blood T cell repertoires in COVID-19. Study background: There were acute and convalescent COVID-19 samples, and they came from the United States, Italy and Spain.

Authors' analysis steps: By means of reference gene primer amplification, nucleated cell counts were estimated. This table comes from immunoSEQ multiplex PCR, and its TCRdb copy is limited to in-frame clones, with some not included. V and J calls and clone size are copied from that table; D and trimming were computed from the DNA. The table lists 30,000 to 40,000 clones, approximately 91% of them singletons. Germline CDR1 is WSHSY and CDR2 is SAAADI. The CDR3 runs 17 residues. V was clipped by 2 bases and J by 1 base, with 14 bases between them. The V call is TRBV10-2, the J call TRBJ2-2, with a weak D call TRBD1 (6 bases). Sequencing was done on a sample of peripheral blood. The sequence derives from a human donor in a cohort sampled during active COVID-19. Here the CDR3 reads CASSERPTGRNTGELFF. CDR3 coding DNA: TGCGCCAGCAGTGAGCGCCCGACAGGCCGGAACACCGGGGAGCTGTTTTTT.